The sequence of this T cell receptor beta chain was determined in a study of response to subunit inactivated influenza vaccine. This clonotype was observed many times. Its antigen is not known. V shed 2 bases and J shed 4 bases, with 17 bases lying between them. The germline CDR1 and CDR2 sequences are MDHEN and SYDVKM. This CDR3 contains 16 residues. Findings and caveats of the study: The authors proposed limited new T cell recruitment per seasonal influenza vaccination.

From the RT-PCR reads, TCRdb called clonotypes with MiXCR, one entry per CDR3 protein. This table holds 550,000 to 650,000 distinct CDR3 sequences, 10% to 15% found once. The chain links TRBV28 to TRBJ2-5, with D possibly being TRBD1 (5 bases). The source was PBMCs from blood, collected on the day of vaccination. The clonotype was recovered from a man in his forties or fifties who received an inactivated influenza vaccine. The CDR3 sequence: CASSLAPTGRAETQYF. The CDR3 DNA follows: TGTGCCAGCAGTTTAGCCCCCACAGGTCGAGCAGAGACCCAGTACTTC.